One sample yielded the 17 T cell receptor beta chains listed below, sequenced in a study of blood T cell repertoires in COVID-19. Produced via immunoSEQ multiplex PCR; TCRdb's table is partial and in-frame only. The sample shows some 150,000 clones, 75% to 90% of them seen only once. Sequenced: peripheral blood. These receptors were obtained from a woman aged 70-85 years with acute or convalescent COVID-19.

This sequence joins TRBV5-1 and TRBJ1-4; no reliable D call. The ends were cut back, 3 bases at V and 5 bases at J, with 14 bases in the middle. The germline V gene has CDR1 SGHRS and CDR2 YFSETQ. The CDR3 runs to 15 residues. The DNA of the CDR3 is TGCGCCAGCAGCTCGGAGGGAACCTTCAATGAAAAACTGTTTTTT. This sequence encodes CASSSEGTFNEKLFF.

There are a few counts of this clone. CDR3 nucleotides: TGTGCCAGCAGTGAAGCCGGAGTTGGGTCGGAAAAACTGTTTTTT. Amino acid sequence: CASSEAGVGSEKLFF. The V gene is TRBV6-1, the J gene TRBJ1-4; no definite D call. Germline-derived CDR1 and CDR2 are MNHNS and SASEGT. Trimming pared 0 bases from V and 8 bases from J, leaving 13 bases between. This CDR3 has 15 amino acids.

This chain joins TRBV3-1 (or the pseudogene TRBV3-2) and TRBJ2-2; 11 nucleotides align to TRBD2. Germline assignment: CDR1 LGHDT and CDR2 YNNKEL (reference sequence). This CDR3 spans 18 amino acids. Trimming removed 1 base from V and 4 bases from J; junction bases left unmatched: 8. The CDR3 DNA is TGTGCCAGCAGCCAAGGCGAAGTAGCGGGGGGGCGCACCGGGGAGCTGTTTTTT. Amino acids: CASSQGEVAGGRTGELFF.

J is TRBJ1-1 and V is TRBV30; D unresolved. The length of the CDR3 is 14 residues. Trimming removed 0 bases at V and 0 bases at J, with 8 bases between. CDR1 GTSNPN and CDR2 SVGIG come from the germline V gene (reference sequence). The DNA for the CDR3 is TGTGCCTGGAGTGTAAACAGCCTGAACACTGAAGCTTTCTTT. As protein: CAWSVNSLNTEAFF.

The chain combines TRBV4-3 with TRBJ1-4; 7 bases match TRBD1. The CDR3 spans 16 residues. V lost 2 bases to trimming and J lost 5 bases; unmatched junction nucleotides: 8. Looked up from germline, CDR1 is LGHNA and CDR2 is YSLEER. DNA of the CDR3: TGCGCCAGCAGCCAACTATTCAGGGGGAAGAATGAAAAACTGTTTTTT. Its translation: CASSQLFRGKNEKLFF.

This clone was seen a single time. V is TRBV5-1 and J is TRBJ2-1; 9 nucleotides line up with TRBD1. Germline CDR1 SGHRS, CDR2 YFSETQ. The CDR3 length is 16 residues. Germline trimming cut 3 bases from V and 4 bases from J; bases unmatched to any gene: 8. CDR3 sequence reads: CASSYSGTGTYNEQFF. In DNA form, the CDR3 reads TGCGCCAGCAGCTACTCCGGGACAGGGACTTACAATGAGCAGTTCTTC.

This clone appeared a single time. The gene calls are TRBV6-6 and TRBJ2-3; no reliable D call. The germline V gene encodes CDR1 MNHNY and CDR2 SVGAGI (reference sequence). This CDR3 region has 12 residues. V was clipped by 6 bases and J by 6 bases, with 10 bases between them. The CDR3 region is CASSPPGDTQYF. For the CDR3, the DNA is TGTGCCAGCAGCCCCCCCGGGGATACGCAGTATTTT.

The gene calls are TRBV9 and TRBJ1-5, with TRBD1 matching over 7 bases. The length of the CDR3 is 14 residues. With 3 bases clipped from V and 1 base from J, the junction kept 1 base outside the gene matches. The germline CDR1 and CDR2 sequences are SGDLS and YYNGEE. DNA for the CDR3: TGTGCCAGCAGCGAGACAGGGAGCAATCAGCCCCAGCATTTT. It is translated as CASSETGSNQPQHF.

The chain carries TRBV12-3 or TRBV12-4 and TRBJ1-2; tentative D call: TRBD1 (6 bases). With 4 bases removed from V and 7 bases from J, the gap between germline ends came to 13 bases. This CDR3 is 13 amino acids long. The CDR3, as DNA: TGTGCCAGCAGTTCTACAGGGTTGGGTGGCTACACCTTC. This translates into CASSSTGLGGYTF.

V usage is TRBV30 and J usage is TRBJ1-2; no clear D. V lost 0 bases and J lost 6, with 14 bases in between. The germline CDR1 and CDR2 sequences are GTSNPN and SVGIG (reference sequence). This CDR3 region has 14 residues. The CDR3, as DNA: TGTGCCTGGAGTGTAAACGGGAGGTCGGATGGCTACACCTTC. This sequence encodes CAWSVNGRSDGYTF.

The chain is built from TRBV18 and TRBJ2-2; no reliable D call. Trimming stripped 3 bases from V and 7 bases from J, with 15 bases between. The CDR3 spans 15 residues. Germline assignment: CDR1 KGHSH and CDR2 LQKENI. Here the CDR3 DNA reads TGTGCCAGCTCACCCCCTACACGGAGTGACGGGGAGCTGTTTTTT. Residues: CASSPPTRSDGELFF.

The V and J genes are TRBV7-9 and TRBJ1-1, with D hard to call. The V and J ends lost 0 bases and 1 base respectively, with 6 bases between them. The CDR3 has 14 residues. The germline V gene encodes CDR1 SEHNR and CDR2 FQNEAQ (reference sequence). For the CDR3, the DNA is TGTGCCAGCAGCTTAGCGCGTGGGAACACTGAAGCTTTCTTT. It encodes CASSLARGNTEAFF.

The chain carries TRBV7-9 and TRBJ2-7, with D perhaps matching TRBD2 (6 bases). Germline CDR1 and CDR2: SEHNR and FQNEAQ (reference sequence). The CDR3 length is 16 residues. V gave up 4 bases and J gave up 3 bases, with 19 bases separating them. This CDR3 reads CASSSPEAPGSYEQYF. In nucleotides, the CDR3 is TGTGCCAGCAGCTCCCCCGAAGCCCCCGGGAGCTACGAGCAGTACTTC.

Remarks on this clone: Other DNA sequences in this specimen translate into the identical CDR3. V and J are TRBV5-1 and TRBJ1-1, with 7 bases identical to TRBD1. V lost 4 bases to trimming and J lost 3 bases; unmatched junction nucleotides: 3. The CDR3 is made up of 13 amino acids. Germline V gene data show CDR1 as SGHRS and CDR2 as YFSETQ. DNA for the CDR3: TGCGCCAGCAGCGGAGGACAGGACACTGAAGCTTTCTTT. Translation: CASSGGQDTEAFF.

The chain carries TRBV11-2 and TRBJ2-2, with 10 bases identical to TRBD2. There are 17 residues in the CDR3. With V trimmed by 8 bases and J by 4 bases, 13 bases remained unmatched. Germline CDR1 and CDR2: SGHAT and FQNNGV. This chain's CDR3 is CASPSTQSSGGTGELFF. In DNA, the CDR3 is TGTGCCAGCCCTTCCACCCAGTCTAGCGGGGGCACCGGGGAGCTGTTTTTT.

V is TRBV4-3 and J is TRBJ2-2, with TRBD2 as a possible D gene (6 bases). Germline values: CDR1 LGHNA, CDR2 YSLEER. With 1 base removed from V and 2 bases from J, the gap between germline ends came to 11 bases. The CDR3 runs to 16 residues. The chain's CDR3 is CASSQAAGINTGELFF. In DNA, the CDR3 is TGCGCCAGCAGCCAAGCGGCGGGGATAAACACCGGGGAGCTGTTTTTT.

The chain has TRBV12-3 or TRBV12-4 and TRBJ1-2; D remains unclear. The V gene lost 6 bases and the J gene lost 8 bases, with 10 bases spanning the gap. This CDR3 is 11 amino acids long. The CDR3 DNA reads TGTGCCAGCAGCCTAGGAGGGGGCTACACCTTC. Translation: CASSLGGGYTF.